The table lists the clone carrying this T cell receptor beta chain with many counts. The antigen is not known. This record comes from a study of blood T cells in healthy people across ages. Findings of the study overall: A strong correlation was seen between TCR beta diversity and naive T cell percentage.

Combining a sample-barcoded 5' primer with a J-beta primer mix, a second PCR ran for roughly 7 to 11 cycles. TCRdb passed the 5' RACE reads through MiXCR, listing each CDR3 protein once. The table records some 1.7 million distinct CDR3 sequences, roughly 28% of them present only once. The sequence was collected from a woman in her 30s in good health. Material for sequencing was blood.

CDR3 in DNA: TGTGCCAGCAGCCAAGATCTGGCTAGCGGGGGGGCAGTCCAAGAGACCCAGTACTTC. This translates into CASSQDLASGGAVQETQYF. This chain joins TRBV3-1 and TRBJ2-5, with 12 positions matching TRBD2. The CDR3 has 19 amino acids. From germline, CDR1 is LGHDT and CDR2 YNNKEL (reference sequence). The ends lost 0 bases at V and 1 base at J; junction bases unmatched: 9.